The next 4 T cell receptor beta chains were all read from a single sample in a study of T-cell memory formation after mild COVID-19. MiXCR, applied by TCRdb to the 5' RACE reads, yields one record per CDR3 protein. Found here are around 110,000 distinct CDR3 sequences, approximately 15% of them singletons; the top ten hold roughly 27%. The sequenced material came from PBMCs or a T cell subset sorted from them (not recorded which). These receptors were taken from an adult woman who had mild COVID-19 (a few samples of this study predate the infection). Cell type and time point are not known.

This clonotype has more than one count but fewer than ten. J is TRBJ2-7 and V is TRBV12-5; D is unresolved. V was trimmed by 1 base and J by 4 bases, leaving 14 bases between them. The germline gives CDR1 LGHNT, CDR2 FRNRAP. There are 15 residues in the CDR3. The CDR3 DNA reads as TGTGCTAGTGGTTTGGGACGAGTAGTAACTTACGAGCAGTACTTC. It yields the protein CASGLGRVVTYEQYF.

This clonotype was detected only a few times. V usage is TRBV11-2 and J usage is TRBJ2-7; 8 nucleotides agree with TRBD2. The V gene's germline CDR1 is SGHAT and CDR2 FQNNGV. V shed 3 bases and J 0 bases; nucleotides not matched to a gene: 10. This CDR3 region has 17 residues. The CDR3 loop reads CASSFTILAESSYEQYF. The CDR3 bases are TGTGCCAGCAGCTTCACTATACTAGCGGAAAGCTCCTACGAGCAGTACTTC.

This clonotype showed up just a few times. The genes are TRBV4-3 and TRBJ2-3; the match to TRBD2 covers 14 bases. Germline loops: CDR1 LGHNA, CDR2 YSLEER. The trim removed 3 bases at V and 2 bases at J, leaving 4 bases unmatched. The CDR3 spans 17 residues. The chain's CDR3 is CASSQRLAGGTTDTQYF. In DNA form, the CDR3 reads TGCGCCAGCAGCCAGAGACTAGCGGGAGGGACCACAGATACGCAGTATTTT.

This chain links TRBV7-3 with TRBJ2-3; D is undetermined. Trimming cost V 1 base and J 6 bases, with 11 bases left between them. The V gene's germline CDR1 is SGHTA and CDR2 FQGTGA. This CDR3 comprises 14 residues. CDR3 in amino acids: CASSLRNHADTQYF. CDR3 DNA: TGTGCCAGCAGCTTAAGAAACCACGCGGATACGCAGTATTTT.